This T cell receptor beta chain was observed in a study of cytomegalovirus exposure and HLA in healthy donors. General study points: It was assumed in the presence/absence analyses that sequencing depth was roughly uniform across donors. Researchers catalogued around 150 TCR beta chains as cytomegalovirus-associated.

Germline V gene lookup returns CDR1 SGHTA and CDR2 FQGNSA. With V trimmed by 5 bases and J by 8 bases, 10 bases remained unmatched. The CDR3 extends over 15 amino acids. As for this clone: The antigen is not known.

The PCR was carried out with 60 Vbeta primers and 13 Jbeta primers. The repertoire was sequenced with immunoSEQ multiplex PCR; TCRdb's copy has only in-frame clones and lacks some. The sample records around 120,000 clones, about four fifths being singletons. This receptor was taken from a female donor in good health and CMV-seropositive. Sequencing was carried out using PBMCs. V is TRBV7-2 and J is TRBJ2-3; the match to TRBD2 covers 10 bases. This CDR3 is CASSQTSGGASTQYF. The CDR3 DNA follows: TGTGCCAGCAGCCAGACGAGCGGGGGGGCCAGTACGCAGTATTTT.